This T cell receptor (beta chain) was sequenced for a study of T cell responses to AZD1222 COVID-19 vaccine. Data came from immunoSEQ multiplex PCR; TCRdb stores just in-frame clones and leaves some out. Among over 95,000 clones listed, just over 90% were seen once. V gave up 1 base and J gave up 4 bases, with 7 bases separating them. The germline CDR1 and CDR2 sequences are LGHNA and YSLEER. This CDR3 has 13 amino acids. The sequences come from peripheral blood, collected on day 0 of AZD1222 vaccination. The source is an adult in good health. The chain has TRBV4-3 and TRBJ1-2; D not resolved. CDR3 sequence (DNA): TGCGCCAGCAGCCAAGGGGCGGTCTATGGCTACACCTTC. Encoded protein: CASSQGAVYGYTF.